This TCR beta chain is drawn from a study of T cell repertoires in cytomegalovirus infection. On the study more broadly: Based on public TCR beta signatures, there were indications of CMV infection and of a matching HLA type. The study's findings and limits: CMV-specific TCR beta clonotypes restricted by HLA-C dominated the ex vivo response.

This clonotype was seen more than once but under ten times. Its specificity is not known. TCRdb fed the reads into MiXCR, producing one record per CDR3 protein. The profile covers just under 500,000 distinct CDR3 sequences, with around 35% appearing a single time and about a sixth taken by the ten largest. Trimming took 4 bases from V and 13 from J; bases not matched to a gene: 9. Germline lookup yields CDR1 SGHTA and CDR2 FQGNSA. This CDR3 has 14 amino acids. The chain links TRBV7-2 to TRBJ1-5, with TRBD1 matching over 11 bases. Sequenced material: cultured PBMCs, taken from culture after CMV antigen stimulation. The TCR was taken from a human donor in good health (CMV status not recorded). Some clones in this sample may be carry-over from other donors' samples. The CDR3 DNA follows: TGTGCCAGCAGCTACCGGGACAGGGGGGGAATACAGCATTTT. It codes for CASSYRDRGGIQHF.